What follows is one TCR beta chain and its context. What it recognizes is unknown. Some clones are missing from TCRdb's copy, which holds only in-frame ones; the method was immunoSEQ multiplex PCR. Of about 100,000 clones listed, about 86% were seen once; the top ten hold approximately 16%. The record originates from a study of T cell responses to AZD1222 COVID-19 vaccine. Overall study context: Doses given second, at about 4 or about 12 weeks, were pooled.

Findings and limits, study-wide: The donors showed a predominance of white British ancestry and of females, with possible underestimation of clonal diversity.

Trimming stripped 5 bases from V and 4 bases from J, with 7 bases between. In germline, CDR1 is MNHNY, CDR2 SVGAGI (reference sequence). The CDR3 runs 12 residues. This receptor was obtained from an adult in good health. The sample consisted of peripheral blood, taken on day 0 of AZD1222 vaccination. The V and J genes are TRBV6-6 and TRBJ2-3; D is possibly TRBD2 (6 bases). CDR3 in amino acids: CASSRDSDTQYF. As DNA, the CDR3 is TGTGCCAGCAGTCGGGACTCAGATACGCAGTATTTT.